These 5 T cell receptor beta chains were all obtained from the same sample, sequenced in a study of identical twins. TCRdb re-derived calls from the 5' RACE reads in MiXCR, one entry per CDR3 protein. The table has some 760,000 distinct CDR3 sequences, 15% to 20% seen once; the top ten hold about an eighth. The data were also submitted as part of a second study, on T cells expressing NK-cell markers.

The sequenced sample was PBMCs. The receptors stem from a woman under 30 in good health.

This clonotype was seen a few times. This chain links TRBV11-2 with TRBJ2-1; the match to TRBD2 covers 10 bases. The CDR3 has 15 residues. J lost 9 bases, V lost 5 bases, and 10 bases had no gene match. Per germline, CDR1 SGHAT and CDR2 FQNNGV. The CDR3 DNA is TGTGCCAGCAGCGTCGCTAGCGGGAGTCGGGGTGAGCAGTTCTTC. Protein: CASSVASGSRGEQFF.

On this clonotype itself: The junction shows a germline mismatch at one end, possibly a read error. This chain uses TRBV7-9 with TRBJ1-5, with TRBD1 identical over 7 bases. The CDR3 contains 16 residues. Germline V CDR1 and CDR2: SEHNR, FQNEAQ (reference sequence). The CDR3 DNA is TGTGCCAGCAGCCGAGGGGGCAGGGGCAGACATCAGCACCAGCATTTT. Its translation: CASSRGGRGRHQHQHF.

This chain uses TRBV7-7 with TRBJ2-1; tentatively, D is TRBD1 or TRBD2 (5 bases each). Germline CDR1 is SSHAT and CDR2 is FNYEAQ (reference sequence). V was cut by 8 bases and J by 7 bases, with 15 bases left in between. The CDR3 is 13 amino acids. The CDR3 coding sequence is TGTGCCAGCGGTCTGGGGGTCGGAAATGAGCAGTTCTTC. Translated, it gives CASGLGVGNEQFF. The complete variable domain, with remaining parts taken from reference TRBV7-7 and TRBJ2-1, reads GAGVSQSPRYKVTKRGQDVTLRCDPISSHATLYWYQQALGQGPEFLTYFNYEAQPDKSGLPSDRFSAERPEGSISTLTIQRTEQRDSAMYRCASGLGVGNEQFFGPGTRLTVL.

J is TRBJ2-6 and V is TRBV24-1, with no clear D. Trimming took 2 bases from V and 2 from J, leaving 6 bases between them. Germline V gene sequence: CDR1 KGHDR, CDR2 SFDVKD. This CDR3 contains 15 residues. Here the CDR3 reads CATSDSRTGANVLTF. CDR3 sequence (DNA): TGTGCCACCAGTGATTCCAGAACTGGGGCCAACGTCCTGACTTTC.

This chain connects TRBV7-9 to TRBJ2-7; the D gene could be TRBD1 or TRBD2 (6 bases each). V was cut by 0 bases and J by 5 bases, with 14 bases left in between. The CDR3 runs 15 residues. Per germline, CDR1 SEHNR and CDR2 FQNEAQ (reference sequence). In DNA, the CDR3 is TGTGCCAGCAGCTTAGCGGCGGGACACCGCGACGAGCAGTACTTC. Translated, it gives CASSLAAGHRDEQYF.